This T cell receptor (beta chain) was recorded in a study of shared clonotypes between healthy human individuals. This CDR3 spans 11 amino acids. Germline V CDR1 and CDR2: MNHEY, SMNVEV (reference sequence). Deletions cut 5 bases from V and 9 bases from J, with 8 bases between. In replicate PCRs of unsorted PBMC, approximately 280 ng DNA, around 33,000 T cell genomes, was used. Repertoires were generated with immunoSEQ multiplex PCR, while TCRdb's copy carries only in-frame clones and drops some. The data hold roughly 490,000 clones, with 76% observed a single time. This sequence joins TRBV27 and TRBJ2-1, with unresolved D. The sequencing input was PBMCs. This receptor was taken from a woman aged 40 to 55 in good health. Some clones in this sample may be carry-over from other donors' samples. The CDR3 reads CASSLSGEQFF. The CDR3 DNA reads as TGTGCCAGCAGTCTCTCAGGTGAGCAGTTCTTC.